This T cell receptor beta chain appears in the sequencing data of a study of Graves' ophthalmopathy and Graves' hyperthyroidism. The table lists this clonotype with many counts. What it binds is not known. It was on clinical symptoms, serum thyroxine, TRAb, thyroid ultrasound and orbital computed tomography that diagnosis relied. RNA transcripts were the source from which TCR beta CDR3 regions were amplified. HTBI primers were employed in first-round RT-PCR, then a second-round multiplex PCR followed. One entry per CDR3 protein results from TCRdb running MiXCR on the multiplex PCR reads. The sample has roughly 700,000 distinct CDR3 sequences; 40% are singletons. Broader study findings: Ophthalmopathy progression cases were predicted by the model with roughly 71% sensitivity and less than 85% specificity. Classification of ophthalmopathy versus stable hyperthyroidism by a 13-signature model yielded about 90% sensitivity and around 80% specificity. Blood also contained most of the expanded thyroid clonotypes above 0.001 frequency.

The sample was peripheral blood. This clonotype was sampled from an adult man with Graves' ophthalmopathy.

In DNA form, the CDR3 reads TGTGCCAGCAGAATGGGCAGGGGAGGGACTAATGAAAAACTGTTTTTT. Its protein is CASRMGRGGTNEKLFF. The J gene is TRBJ1-4, the V gene TRBV7-8, with D possibly matching TRBD1 (6 bases). V dropped 6 bases and J dropped 2 bases, with 16 bases sitting between them. The CDR3 runs to 16 residues. Germline values: CDR1 SGHVS, CDR2 FQNEAQ.